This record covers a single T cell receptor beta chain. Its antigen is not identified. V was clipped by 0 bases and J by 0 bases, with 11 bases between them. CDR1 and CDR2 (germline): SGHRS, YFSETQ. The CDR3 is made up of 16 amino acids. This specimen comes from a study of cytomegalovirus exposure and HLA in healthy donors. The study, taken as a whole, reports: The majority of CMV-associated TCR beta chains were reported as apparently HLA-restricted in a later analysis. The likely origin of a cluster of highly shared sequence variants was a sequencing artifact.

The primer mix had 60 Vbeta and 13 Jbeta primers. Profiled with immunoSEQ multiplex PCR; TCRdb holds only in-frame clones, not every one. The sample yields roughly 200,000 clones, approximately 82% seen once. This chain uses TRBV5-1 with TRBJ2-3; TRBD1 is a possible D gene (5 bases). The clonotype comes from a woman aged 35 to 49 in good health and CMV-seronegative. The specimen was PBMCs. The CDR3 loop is CASSLEGRSSTDTQYF. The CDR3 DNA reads TGCGCCAGCAGCTTGGAGGGGCGTTCTAGCACAGATACGCAGTATTTT. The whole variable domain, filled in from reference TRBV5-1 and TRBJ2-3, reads KAGVTQTPRYLIKTRGQQVTLSCSPISGHRSVSWYQQTPGQGLQFLFEYFSETQRNKGNFPGRFSGRQFSNSRSEMNVSTLELGDSALYLCASSLEGRSSTDTQYFGPGTRLTVL.